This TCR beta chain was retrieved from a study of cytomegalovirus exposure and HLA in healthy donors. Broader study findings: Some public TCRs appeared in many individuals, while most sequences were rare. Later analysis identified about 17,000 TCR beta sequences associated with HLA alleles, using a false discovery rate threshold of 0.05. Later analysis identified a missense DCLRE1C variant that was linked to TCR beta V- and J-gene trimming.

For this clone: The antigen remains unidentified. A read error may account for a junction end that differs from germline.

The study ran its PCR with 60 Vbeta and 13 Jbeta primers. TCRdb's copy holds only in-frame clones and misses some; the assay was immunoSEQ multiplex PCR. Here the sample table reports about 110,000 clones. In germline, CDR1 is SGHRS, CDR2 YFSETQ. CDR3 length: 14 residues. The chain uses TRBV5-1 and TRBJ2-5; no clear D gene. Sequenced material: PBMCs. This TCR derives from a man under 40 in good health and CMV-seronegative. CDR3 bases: TGCGCCAGCGGCTTACAGTCTTTCCAAGAGACCCAGTACTTC. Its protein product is CASGLQSFQETQYF.